Sequencing of this T cell receptor beta chain was carried out in a study of blood T cells in healthy people across ages. Turning to the study itself: Per every two T cells, about one barcoded beta molecule was captured by template switching. Whole-study results and caveats: Older individuals had lower TCR beta diversity per million T cells (the decline was roughly linear). It was the long-lived donors that had more naive CD4+ cells and higher diversity than aged donors.

The sample holds a few counts of this clonotype. The antigen remains undetermined. Trimming took off 5 bases at V and 4 bases at J, with 21 bases between the two ends. CDR1 and CDR2 from the germline V gene are DFQATT and SNEGSKA (reference sequence). The length of the CDR3 is 15 residues. Next came a second PCR, run for about 6 to 12 cycles, which used a sample-barcoded 5' primer along with a J-beta primer mix. Paired-end reads containing CDR3 totaled no fewer than 2.5 million for each sample. TCRdb re-called the 5' RACE reads with MiXCR, one entry per CDR3 protein. The profile shows around 1.5 million distinct CDR3 sequences, about 35% of them singletons.

The sample was blood. The clonotype comes from a young woman in good health. The gene calls are TRBV20-1 and TRBJ2-7, with a possible D match to TRBD2 (6 bases). CDR3 nucleotide sequence: TGCAGTGCTGCACGGCGGTACGGGAGTACATACGAGCAGTACTTC. Residues: CSAARRYGSTYEQYF.